These 21 T cell receptor beta chains originate from one sample sequenced in a study of blood T cell repertoires in COVID-19. Data came from immunoSEQ multiplex PCR; TCRdb stores just in-frame clones and leaves some out. The sample carries some 200,000 clones, 70% to 90% recorded once. The sample consisted of peripheral blood. These TCRs come from an elderly man with acute or convalescent COVID-19.

This chain connects TRBV18 to TRBJ2-7; 7 bases fit TRBD2. The CDR3 consists of 14 residues. J was trimmed by 2 bases and V by 1 base; bases with no gene match: 2. Per germline, CDR1 KGHSH and CDR2 LQKENI. This CDR3 is CASSPRREAYEQYF. The CDR3 DNA is TGTGCCAGCTCACCACGACGGGAGGCCTACGAGCAGTACTTC.

J is TRBJ2-5 and V is TRBV6-2 or TRBV6-3, with 11 positions matching TRBD2. CDR3 length: 15 residues. Germline assignment: CDR1 MNHEY and CDR2 SVGEGT. After removal of 6 bases from V and 3 bases from J, the junction contained 6 bases not matched to a gene. This chain's CDR3 is CASRPSGRKEETQYF. In DNA form, the CDR3 reads TGTGCCAGCAGACCTAGCGGGAGGAAGGAAGAGACCCAGTACTTC.

This clone was counted between two and nine times. The chain recombines TRBV9 with TRBJ1-2; 7 nucleotides match TRBD1. Looked up from germline, CDR1 is SGDLS and CDR2 is YYNGEE. The CDR3 consists of 15 residues. V lost 4 bases, J lost 3 bases, and 9 bases stayed unmatched. CDR3 amino acids: CASSLTGQWDYGYTF. The CDR3 DNA reads as TGTGCCAGCAGCTTGACAGGGCAGTGGGACTATGGCTACACCTTC.

J is TRBJ1-1 and V is TRBV29-1, with D perhaps TRBD1 (5 bases). Germline V gene lookup returns CDR1 SQVTM and CDR2 ANQGSEA. This CDR3 contains 15 residues. The V and J ends lost 1 base and 0 bases respectively, with 12 bases between them. The CDR3 sequence is CSVEGARGLNTEAFF. The CDR3 DNA follows: TGCAGCGTTGAAGGTGCGCGGGGGTTGAACACTGAAGCTTTCTTT. Drawing the rest from reference TRBV29-1 and TRBJ1-1, the complete variable domain is SAVISQKPSRDICQRGTSLTIQCQVDSQVTMMFWYRQQPGQSLTLIATANQGSEATYESGFVIDKFPISRPNLTFSTLTVSNMSPEDSSIYLCSVEGARGLNTEAFFGQGTRLTVV.

In this sample, this clone turned up a few times. V is TRBV5-1 and J is TRBJ2-1, with 7 bases identical to TRBD2. V shed 5 bases, J shed 0 bases, and the junction held 5 bases outside the gene matches. CDR1 is SGHRS, CDR2 YFSETQ, per germline. The CDR3 consists of 15 residues. The CDR3 spells CASRRAGSSYNEQFF. In DNA, the CDR3 is TGCGCCAGCAGGAGAGCGGGGTCCTCCTACAATGAGCAGTTCTTC.

The chain has TRBV19 and TRBJ2-5; D ambiguous. Trimming took off 6 bases at V and 1 base at J, with 9 bases between the two ends. Germline V CDR1 and CDR2: LNHDA, SQIVND (reference sequence). The CDR3 consists of 13 residues. CDR3 loop: CASRLTSQETQYF. The CDR3 coding sequence is TGTGCCAGTAGGCTGACAAGCCAAGAGACCCAGTACTTC.

The chain carries TRBV3-1 (or the pseudogene TRBV3-2) and TRBJ2-1, with TRBD2 identical over 11 bases. The CDR3 loop spans 17 amino acids. Trimming removed 4 bases from V and 8 bases from J; junction bases left unmatched: 13. CDR1 is LGHDT, CDR2 YNNKEL, per germline (reference sequence). CDR3 in amino acids: CASSRIRCSGRAYEQFF. The CDR3 DNA reads TGTGCCAGCAGCCGAATTCGATGTAGCGGGAGGGCCTATGAGCAGTTCTTC.

This clone came up a few times. The rearrangement joins TRBV28 to TRBJ2-5; 11 nucleotides agree with TRBD2. This CDR3 is built from 15 residues. Germline trimming cut 8 bases from V and 5 bases from J; bases unmatched to any gene: 10. In germline, CDR1 is MDHEN, CDR2 SYDVKM. The CDR3 here is CASYQGSGRVETQYF. The CDR3 region has the DNA TGTGCCAGCTACCAAGGTAGCGGGAGGGTGGAGACCCAGTACTTC.

The rearrangement links TRBV5-1 to TRBJ2-2; 9 bases line up with TRBD1. This CDR3 is built from 16 residues. The germline V gene encodes CDR1 SGHRS and CDR2 YFSETQ. J was trimmed by 1 base and V by 4 bases; bases with no gene match: 5. The CDR3 region is CASSPGQGQNTGELFF. CDR3 coding DNA: TGCGCCAGCAGCCCAGGACAGGGGCAGAACACCGGGGAGCTGTTTTTT.

The rearrangement uses TRBV23-1 and TRBJ1-2; tentatively, D is TRBD1 (5 bases). TRBV23-1 is an open reading frame, and its role is uncertain. This CDR3 spans 17 amino acids. V lost 3 bases to trimming and J lost 3 bases, with 20 bases between them. The CDR3 loop is CASSHFPLSGGDYGYTF. Here the CDR3 DNA reads TGCGCCAGCAGTCATTTCCCCCTGTCTGGGGGGGACTATGGCTACACCTTC.

This chain uses TRBV15 with TRBJ2-5, with TRBD1 identical over 7 bases. Per germline, CDR1 LNHNV and CDR2 YYDKDF (reference sequence). The CDR3 runs 13 residues. V lost 6 bases, J lost 3 bases, and 4 bases stayed unmatched. CDR3 region: CATRFQGEETQYF. In DNA form, the CDR3 reads TGTGCCACCAGGTTCCAGGGGGAAGAGACCCAGTACTTC.

The chain couples TRBV19 to TRBJ1-2, with D possibly matching TRBD1 (6 bases). V lost 9 bases and J 2 bases, leaving 13 bases between the germline ends. Germline assignment: CDR1 LNHDA and CDR2 SQIVND (reference sequence). There are 13 residues in the CDR3. The CDR3 region has the DNA TGTGCCAGCCGGGGGGGGGCGAACTATGGCTACACCTTC. This gives the protein CASRGGANYGYTF.

The chain is built from TRBV5-6 and TRBJ1-5; 9 bases line up with TRBD1. The germline CDR1 and CDR2 sequences are SGHDT and YYEEEE. CDR3 length equals 15 residues. The junction had 7 bases not matched to a gene; V was cut back by 2 bases and J by 7 bases. CDR3 nucleotides: TGTGCCAGCAGCTTATCCGGGACAGGGCAACAGCCCCAGCATTTT. As protein: CASSLSGTGQQPQHF.

The chain combines TRBV3-1 (or the pseudogene TRBV3-2) with TRBJ1-4, with D possibly being TRBD1 (6 bases). Trimming left V 2 bases short and J 8 bases short, with 12 bases between. Germline assignment: CDR1 LGHDT and CDR2 YNNKEL (reference sequence). This CDR3 region has 14 residues. Here the CDR3 DNA reads TGTGCCAGCAGCCAATTTCAGGGGTCCGAAAAACTGTTTTTT. Amino acid sequence: CASSQFQGSEKLFF.

This clone was observed a single time. V gene TRBV27 combines with J gene TRBJ2-1, with TRBD2 identical over 8 bases. This CDR3 contains 15 residues. The germline V gene has CDR1 MNHEY and CDR2 SMNVEV (reference sequence). The V gene end was trimmed by 4 bases and the J gene end by 5 bases; junction bases not matched to a gene: 7. The CDR3 nucleotides are TGTGCCAGCAGTTCGACGGGACTAGGAAACAATGAGCAGTTCTTC. This codes for CASSSTGLGNNEQFF.

This clone has more than one count but fewer than ten. The chain joins TRBV28 to TRBJ2-1; TRBD2 is a possible D gene (5 bases). The CDR3 length is 15 residues. Germline-derived CDR1 and CDR2 are MDHEN and SYDVKM. Between the trimmed V and J ends, which lost 6 bases and 2 bases, there was a span of 14 bases. CDR3 in amino acids: CASSTPAEPYNEQFF. The CDR3 nucleotides are TGTGCCAGCAGCACCCCAGCGGAACCCTACAATGAGCAGTTCTTC.

This clone was counted between two and nine times. The rearrangement joins TRBV24-1 to TRBJ2-3; possibly TRBD2 for D (6 bases). The ends were cut back, 1 base at V and 0 bases at J, with 7 bases in the middle. This CDR3 has 15 residues. Germline V CDR1 and CDR2: KGHDR, SFDVKD. CDR3 sequence reads: CATSDFTSSTDTQYF. The CDR3 bases are TGTGCCACCAGTGATTTCACTAGCAGCACAGATACGCAGTATTTT.

The chain couples TRBV6-5 to TRBJ1-5; 7 bases agree with TRBD1. J lost 0 bases, V lost 5 bases, and 4 bases had no gene match. Germline CDR1 is MNHEY and CDR2 is SVGAGI. This CDR3 has 15 residues. The CDR3 region has the DNA TGTGCCAGCAGTCGGGACAGCTATAGCAATCAGCCCCAGCATTTT. It translates to CASSRDSYSNQPQHF.

The J gene is TRBJ2-5, the V gene TRBV19, with 7 bases lining up with TRBD2. This CDR3 is built from 15 residues. Germline-derived CDR1 and CDR2 are LNHDA and SQIVND (reference sequence). The J segment lost 1 base and the V segment lost 4 bases, leaving 6 bases of the junction unmatched. The CDR3 DNA is TGTGCCAGTAGTACACAGAGCGGGACCCAAGAGACCCAGTACTTC. Translating gives CASSTQSGTQETQYF.

The chain has TRBV18 and TRBJ1-2; possibly TRBD1 for D (6 bases). V lost 0 bases and J lost 8, with 13 bases in between. Germline V gene sequence: CDR1 KGHSH, CDR2 LQKENI. The CDR3 loop spans 14 amino acids. As DNA, the CDR3 is TGTGCCAGCTCACCACCGGGACAACCTAAGGGCTACACCTTC. Its protein is CASSPPGQPKGYTF.

This chain uses TRBV24-1 with TRBJ2-3; 7 bases are a match to TRBD1. The CDR3 runs to 16 residues. V lost 3 bases and J lost 5; bases outside the gene matches: 10. Germline CDR1 KGHDR, CDR2 SFDVKD. CDR3 protein: CATSDGPGQMKDTQYF. Here the CDR3 DNA reads TGTGCCACCAGTGATGGGCCGGGACAGATGAAAGATACGCAGTATTTT.